The TCR beta chain described here comes from a study of CD8+CD57+ T cells in acquired aplastic anemia. Only patients with CD8+CD57+ cell expansion on flow cytometry were chosen for sequencing. Receipt of therapy had not occurred in any patient by the time of blood sampling. The CDR3 totals 16 residues. Trimming stripped 4 bases from V and 5 bases from J, with 20 bases between. CDR1 is SGHAT and CDR2 is FQDESV in the germline V gene (reference sequence). Using genomic DNA as the template, TCR beta VDJ and CDR3 profiling was carried out. MiXCR, applied by TCRdb to the reads, yields one record per CDR3 protein. The table lists fewer than 250,000 distinct CDR3 sequences, 47% of them singletons. A few counts support this clonotype.

The source is a human donor with aplastic anemia. Sequencing was done on a sample of sorted CD4+, CD8+, or CD8+CD57+ T cells (not recorded which) from PBMCs. The chain employs TRBV11-1 and TRBJ2-5, with D possibly being TRBD2 (5 bases). The CDR3 region is CASSSIPHGESETQYF. The CDR3 DNA sequence: TGTGCCAGCAGCTCTATCCCTCACGGGGAGAGTGAGACCCAGTACTTC.